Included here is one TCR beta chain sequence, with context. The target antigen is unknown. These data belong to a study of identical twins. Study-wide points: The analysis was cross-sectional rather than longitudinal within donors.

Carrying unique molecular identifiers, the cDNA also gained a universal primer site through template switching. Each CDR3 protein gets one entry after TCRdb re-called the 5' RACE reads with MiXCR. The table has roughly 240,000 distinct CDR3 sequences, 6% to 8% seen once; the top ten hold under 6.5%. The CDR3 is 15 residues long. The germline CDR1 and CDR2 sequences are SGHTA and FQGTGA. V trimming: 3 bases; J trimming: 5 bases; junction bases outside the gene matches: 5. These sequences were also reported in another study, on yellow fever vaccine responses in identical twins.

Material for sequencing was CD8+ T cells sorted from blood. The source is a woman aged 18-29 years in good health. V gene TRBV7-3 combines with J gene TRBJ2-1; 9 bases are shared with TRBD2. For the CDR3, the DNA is TGTGCCAGCAGCTTTGCACTAGCGGGTAACAATGAGCAGTTCTTC. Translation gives CASSFALAGNNEQFF.